The entry below gives a single T cell receptor (beta chain) sequence along with its context. This sample is drawn from a study of blood T cell repertoires in COVID-19. The CDR3 has 16 residues. Germline V lookup: CDR1 SGHTA, CDR2 FQGNSA. V was pared by 2 bases and J by 5 bases, with 7 bases of the junction left unmatched. Here immunoSEQ multiplex PCR was the method, and the copy in TCRdb shows in-frame clones only, minus some. The sample holds 25,000 to 35,000 clones, around 73% seen once. The sequence was obtained from a man older than 75 with acute or convalescent COVID-19. The sample taken for sequencing was peripheral blood. This rearrangement joins TRBV7-2 to TRBJ2-2; 8 positions agree with TRBD1. CDR3 protein: CASSLFQGAGTGELFF. The CDR3 nucleotides are TGTGCCAGCAGCTTATTCCAGGGGGCAGGTACCGGGGAGCTGTTTTTT.